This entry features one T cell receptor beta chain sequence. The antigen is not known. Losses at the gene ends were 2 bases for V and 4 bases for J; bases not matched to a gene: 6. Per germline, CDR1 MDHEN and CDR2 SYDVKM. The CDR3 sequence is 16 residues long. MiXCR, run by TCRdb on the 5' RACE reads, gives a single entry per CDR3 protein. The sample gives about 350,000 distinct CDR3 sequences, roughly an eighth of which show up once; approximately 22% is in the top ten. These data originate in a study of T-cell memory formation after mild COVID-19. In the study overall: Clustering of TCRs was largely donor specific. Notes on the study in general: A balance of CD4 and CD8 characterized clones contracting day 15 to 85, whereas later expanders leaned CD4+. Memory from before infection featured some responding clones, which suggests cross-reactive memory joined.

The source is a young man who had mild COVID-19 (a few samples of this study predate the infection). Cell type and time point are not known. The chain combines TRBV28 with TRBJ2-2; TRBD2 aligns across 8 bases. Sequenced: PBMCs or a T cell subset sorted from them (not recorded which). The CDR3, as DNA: TGTGCCAGCAGTTTAAGGGGCGGGGGGCCCACCGGGGAGCTGTTTTTT. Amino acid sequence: CASSLRGGGPTGELFF. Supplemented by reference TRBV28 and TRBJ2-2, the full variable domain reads DVKVTQSSRYLVKRTGEKVFLECVQDMDHENMFWYRQDPGLGLRLIYFSYDVKMKEKGDIPEGYSVSREKKERFSLILESASTNQTSMYLCASSLRGGGPTGELFFGEGSRLTVL.